The clone carrying this T cell receptor (beta chain) came up once. Antigen specificity is unknown. This sample was taken from a study of post-analysis software for immune sequencing data. At the level of the study: Both relapsing-remitting and secondary progressive multiple sclerosis featured among the disease courses, as did progressive-relapsing multiple sclerosis. Whole-study findings and limits: There were a handful of TRBV segments more frequent in patients than controls, and TRBV5-6, TRBV5-1 and TRBV20-1 were among them. Significantly lower normalized Chao1 diversity was found in patients with multiple sclerosis relative to controls.

cDNA libraries of TCR beta carried unique molecular identifiers. Yield was approximately 500,000 cDNA molecules from around 1 to 9.1 million T cells. TCRdb passed the PCR reads through MiXCR, listing each CDR3 protein once. The table records about half a million distinct CDR3 sequences, around 40% of them present only once. CDR3 length: 15 residues. With V trimmed by 5 bases and J by 4 bases, 5 bases remained unmatched. Germline V gene data show CDR1 as DFQATT and CDR2 as SNEGSKA (reference sequence). The chain is built from TRBV20-1 and TRBJ2-3; 14 nucleotides align to TRBD2. The receptor comes from a girl aged 5 to 17 with multiple sclerosis. Sequences were obtained from blood. The CDR3 region has the DNA TGCAGTGCTCCCGGACTAGCGGGAGGATCAGATACGCAGTATTTT. As protein: CSAPGLAGGSDTQYF.